This section outlines one T cell receptor (beta chain) sequence together with its context. The target antigen is unknown. Libraries were prepared by immunoSEQ multiplex PCR; TCRdb keeps only in-frame clonotypes and omits some of them. The table shows tens of thousands of clones, with approximately 80% occurring only once. Indicated time point: after dendritic cell vaccination, including at tumor progression/relapse. The data were obtained in a study of glioma-infiltrating T cells after dendritic cell vaccination. Overall study results and limits: Patients with more pretreatment TILs had longer time to progression and survival.

The CDR3 has 14 amino acids. The V gene's germline CDR1 is LNHNV and CDR2 YYDKDF (reference sequence). V was pared by 1 base and J by 4 bases, with 10 bases between. The chain has TRBV15 and TRBJ1-2; D not certain. The receptor comes from a human donor with glioblastoma. The sequencing used blood, collected after dendritic cell vaccination. CDR3 residues: CATSRGRTTYGYTF. The CDR3 bases are TGTGCCACCAGCAGAGGCCGAACTACCTATGGCTACACCTTC.